Sequencing of this T cell receptor beta chain was carried out in a study of T cell responses to AZD1222 COVID-19 vaccine. Whole-study findings and limits: Possibly, clonal diversity was underestimated; donors were largely white British and included more females.

This clone was observed once. The target antigen is unknown. This CDR3 has 14 residues. V shed 5 bases and J 0 bases; nucleotides not matched to a gene: 4. Germline-derived CDR1 and CDR2 are LNHNV and YYDKDF (reference sequence). Libraries were prepared by immunoSEQ multiplex PCR; TCRdb keeps only in-frame clonotypes and omits some of them. Here the sample spans tens of thousands of clones, approximately 91% being singletons. Sequenced material: peripheral blood, taken on day 0 of AZD1222 vaccination. The origin of this receptor is an adult in good health. The chain joins TRBV15 to TRBJ2-7; 7 bases are a match to TRBD2. The CDR3 loop is CATSGGGSSYEQYF. In DNA form, the CDR3 reads TGTGCCACCAGCGGCGGGGGTAGCTCCTACGAGCAGTACTTC.